This entry concerns a single TCR beta chain. Antigen specificity is unknown. Primers included in the PCR were 60 Vbeta and 13 Jbeta primers. Some clones are missing from TCRdb's copy, which holds only in-frame ones; the method was immunoSEQ multiplex PCR. Of about 150,000 clones listed, around four fifths are singletons. Germline V gene data show CDR1 as SNHLY and CDR2 as FYNNEI. Trimming left V 2 bases short and J 4 bases short, with 14 bases between. There are 16 residues in the CDR3. This sample is drawn from a study of cytomegalovirus exposure and HLA in healthy donors. Study details: The approximately 120 million unique TCR beta sequences, from 150 million to 200 million T cells, were found by an earlier analysis. Study results and limitations: Prior analysis indicated that the majority of TCR beta V segments exhibited productivity approximately 90% or approximately 30% of the time. Sequencing had likely introduced a cluster of highly shared sequence variants as an artifact.

While unrecorded immune exposures were likely, the donors were nominally healthy when sampled. This sequence joins TRBV2 and TRBJ2-2; possible D gene TRBD2, 6 bases. The sequence derives from a male donor in good health and CMV-seronegative. Sequenced sample: PBMCs. The CDR3 region is CASSESVGGTTGELFF. CDR3 sequence (DNA): TGTGCCAGCAGTGAATCCGTAGGAGGGACCACCGGGGAGCTGTTTTTT. The full variable domain, its missing parts supplied by reference TRBV2 and TRBJ2-2, is EPEVTQTPSHQVTQMGQEVILRCVPISNHLYFYWYRQILGQKVEFLVSFYNNEISEKSEIFDDQFSVERPDGSNFTLKIRSTKLEDSAMYFCASSESVGGTTGELFFGEGSRLTVL.